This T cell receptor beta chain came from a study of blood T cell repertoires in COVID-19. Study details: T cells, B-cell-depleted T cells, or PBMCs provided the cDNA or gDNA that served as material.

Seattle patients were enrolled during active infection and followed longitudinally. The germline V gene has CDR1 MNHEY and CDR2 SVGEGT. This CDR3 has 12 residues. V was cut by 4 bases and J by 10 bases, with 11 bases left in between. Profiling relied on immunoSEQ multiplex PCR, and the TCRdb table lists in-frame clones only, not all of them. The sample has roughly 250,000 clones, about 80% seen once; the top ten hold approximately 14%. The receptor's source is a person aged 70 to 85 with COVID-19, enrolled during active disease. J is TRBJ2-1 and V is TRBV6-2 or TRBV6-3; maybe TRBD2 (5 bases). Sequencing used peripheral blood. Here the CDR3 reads CASSLARREQFF. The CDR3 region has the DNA TGTGCCAGCAGTTTAGCTCGGAGGGAGCAGTTCTTC.